Shown below are 31 T cell receptor beta chains from a single sample sequenced in a study of identifying expanded T cells in peripheral blood. TCRdb keeps only in-frame clones here, not all; method: immunoSEQ multiplex PCR. Counted here are 90,000 or so clones, more than 75% occurring once; the ten biggest clones make up around 5.6%. Sequencing was done on a sample of blood. The receptors shown here come from a person aged 18 to 75 in good health.

The chain links TRBV11-2 to TRBJ1-2; 7 bases map to TRBD1. Germline assignment: CDR1 SGHAT and CDR2 FQNNGV. V lost 6 bases and J lost 5; bases outside the gene matches: 9. The CDR3 is 14 residues long. The chain's CDR3 is CASSGDSKSYGYTF. The DNA of the CDR3 is TGTGCCAGCAGTGGGGACAGCAAATCTTATGGCTACACCTTC.

This clone was picked up one time. This sequence joins TRBV25-1 and TRBJ1-3; a possible D gene is TRBD1 (6 bases). There are 16 residues in the CDR3. V lost 3 bases to trimming and J lost 4 bases, with 16 bases between them. Germline V gene data show CDR1 as MGHDK and CDR2 as SYGVNS. This chain's CDR3 is CASSEPRGGGGNTIYF. The CDR3 nucleotides read TGTGCCAGCAGTGAGCCCCGCGGGGGGGGCGGAAACACCATATATTTT.

The V and J genes are TRBV6-5 and TRBJ1-2; perhaps TRBD1 as D (5 bases). CDR1 is MNHEY and CDR2 is SVGAGI in the germline V gene. The V gene lost 2 bases and the J gene lost 4 bases, with 17 bases spanning the gap. The length of the CDR3 is 16 residues. The CDR3 coding sequence is TGTGCCAGCAGTTACGGGCTCCGTGGGACCCCCTATGGCTACACCTTC. Encoded protein: CASSYGLRGTPYGYTF.

This chain joins TRBV5-1 and TRBJ1-1; no clear D. CDR3 length: 19 residues. Trimming took off 4 bases at V and 4 bases at J, with 29 bases between the two ends. CDR1 and CDR2 (germline): SGHRS, YFSETQ. The DNA of the CDR3 is TGCGCCAGCAGCAAAGGGTTTCTCGTCGAGGCCGGAGATGGCACTGAAGCTTTCTTT. It specifies CASSKGFLVEAGDGTEAFF.

This clone occurred a few times. This chain uses TRBV19 with TRBJ1-1; 7 positions match TRBD1. The CDR3 totals 14 residues. The germline V gene has CDR1 LNHDA and CDR2 SQIVND (reference sequence). With V trimmed by 4 bases and J by 0 bases, 2 bases remained unmatched. Written as DNA, the CDR3 is TGTGCCAGTAGTAGGACAGGCGTGAACACTGAAGCTTTCTTT. As protein: CASSRTGVNTEAFF.

The rearrangement links TRBV5-1 to TRBJ2-2, with no clear D. This CDR3 has 14 residues. Germline values: CDR1 SGHRS, CDR2 YFSETQ. V lost 1 base, J lost 5 bases, and 9 bases lay in between. The CDR3 protein is CASSLQDSTGELFF. The CDR3 DNA is TGCGCCAGCAGCTTGCAGGATAGTACCGGGGAGCTGTTTTTT.

V usage is TRBV19 and J usage is TRBJ1-2; tentatively, D is TRBD1 (6 bases). Trimming took off 1 base at V and 4 bases at J, with 13 bases between the two ends. The CDR3 contains 15 residues. In germline, CDR1 is LNHDA, CDR2 SQIVND (reference sequence). DNA for the CDR3: TGTGCCAGTAGTATAGGAGCAGGGGATACCTATGGCTACACCTTC. Encoded protein: CASSIGAGDTYGYTF.

The CDR3 reads CASSSPPLAPEAFF. In DNA, the CDR3 is TGTGCCAGCAGTTCCCCGCCTCTCGCCCCTGAAGCTTTCTTT. V gene TRBV6-5 combines with J gene TRBJ1-1; D gene ambiguous. V was cut by 4 bases and J by 6 bases, with 15 bases left in between. Germline CDR1 is MNHEY and CDR2 is SVGAGI. This CDR3 comprises 14 residues.

V is TRBV7-9 and J is TRBJ2-5; D perhaps matches TRBD1 (6 bases). V gave up 7 bases and J gave up 5 bases, with 23 bases separating them. This CDR3 region has 16 residues. From germline, CDR1 is SEHNR and CDR2 FQNEAQ (reference sequence). The CDR3 spells CASTPLYPGQRETQYF. CDR3 DNA sequence: TGTGCCAGCACCCCGCTTTATCCTGGACAGCGGGAGACCCAGTACTTC.

V gene TRBV27 combines with J gene TRBJ1-2; 8 bases map to TRBD1. CDR3 size: 14 residues. V dropped 3 bases and J dropped 4; count of bases not matched to a gene: 4. Germline lookup yields CDR1 MNHEY and CDR2 SMNVEV (reference sequence). For the CDR3, the DNA is TGTGCCAGCAGTTTCGGGACAGGAGGCTATGGCTACACCTTC. This sequence encodes CASSFGTGGYGYTF.

The rearrangement uses TRBV9 and TRBJ1-5; tentative D call: TRBD1 (5 bases). This CDR3 has 15 amino acids. CDR1 is SGDLS, CDR2 YYNGEE, per germline. Deletions cut 2 bases from V and 6 bases from J, with 15 bases between. The CDR3 spells CASSVGGFNGQPQHF. CDR3 in DNA: TGTGCCAGCAGCGTGGGGGGTTTCAATGGTCAGCCCCAGCATTTT.

The rearrangement joins TRBV5-6 to TRBJ1-1; the D gene is possibly TRBD1 (5 bases). The germline gives CDR1 SGHDT, CDR2 YYEEEE. This CDR3 spans 14 amino acids. V lost 0 bases and J lost 6, with 12 bases in between. The CDR3 nucleotides are TGTGCCAGCAGCTTGGCCGGGGGTTGGGCTGAAGCTTTCTTT. Its translation is CASSLAGGWAEAFF.

The chain joins TRBV2 to TRBJ1-2; 7 nucleotides align to TRBD1. Trimming cost V 6 bases and J 8 bases; bases outside gene matches: 9. Looked up from germline, CDR1 is SNHLY and CDR2 is FYNNEI. This CDR3 spans 13 amino acids. CDR3 sequence (DNA): TGTGCCAGCAGGAACCAGGGGGTAAGGGGCTACACCTTC. This gives the protein CASRNQGVRGYTF.

The CDR3 bases are TGCGCCAGCAGCTTTCAGGGAGGTGGCACAGATACGCAGTATTTT. Translated: CASSFQGGGTDTQYF. The chain carries TRBV5-1 and TRBJ2-3; a weak D match, TRBD2 (6 bases). With 2 bases removed from V and 1 base from J, the gap between germline ends came to 11 bases. The CDR3 contains 15 residues. The germline CDR1 and CDR2 sequences are SGHRS and YFSETQ.

This chain links TRBV7-6 with TRBJ2-5; perhaps TRBD1 as D (5 bases). CDR1 is SGHVS and CDR2 is FNYEAQ in the germline V gene. Trimming stripped 6 bases from V and 3 bases from J, with 11 bases between. The CDR3 is 13 amino acids. As DNA, the CDR3 is TGTGCCAGCAGTAGATACAGGAAAGAGACCCAGTACTTC. Translation: CASSRYRKETQYF.

This clone was counted a single time. This chain joins TRBV12-5 and TRBJ1-5; D unresolved. Germline V CDR1 and CDR2: LGHNT, FRNRAP. V gave up 3 bases and J gave up 6 bases, with 6 bases separating them. The CDR3 runs to 12 residues. CDR3 amino acids: CASGFWGQPQHF. The CDR3 DNA reads TGTGCTAGTGGTTTTTGGGGTCAGCCCCAGCATTTT.

The chain links TRBV6-1 to TRBJ1-1; D is uncertain. The CDR3 has 14 residues. V lost 6 bases, J lost 6 bases, and 17 bases lay in between. Germline CDR1 is MNHNS and CDR2 is SASEGT. CDR3 DNA: TGTGCCAGCAGACGGGCAGGAAACTCTCCTGAAGCTTTCTTT. Protein: CASRRAGNSPEAFF.

This chain uses TRBV7-6 with TRBJ2-1, with 7 bases identical to TRBD1. The CDR3 contains 20 residues. V lost 2 bases and J lost 9; bases outside the gene matches: 25. CDR1 SGHVS and CDR2 FNYEAQ come from the germline V gene. The CDR3 here is CASSLQFTPKREGAGGEQFF. The CDR3 DNA follows: TGTGCCAGCAGCTTACAATTTACCCCTAAGAGAGAGGGGGCGGGCGGTGAGCAGTTCTTC.

The CDR3 loop reads CASKETLGPQHF. The CDR3 DNA follows: TGTGCCAGTAAAGAGACCTTGGGGCCCCAGCATTTT. The chain uses TRBV19 and TRBJ1-5; D gene ambiguous. Trimming removed 7 bases at V and 9 bases at J, with 13 bases between. Germline V lookup: CDR1 LNHDA, CDR2 SQIVND (reference sequence). CDR3 length: 12 residues.

This rearrangement joins TRBV7-9 to TRBJ2-5; TRBD1 agrees at 9 bases. With 5 bases clipped from V and 4 bases from J, the junction kept 11 bases outside the gene matches. The CDR3 totals 16 residues. Per germline, CDR1 SEHNR and CDR2 FQNEAQ (reference sequence). The CDR3 DNA follows: TGTGCCAGCAGCCCCTTTACAGGGGGCTTGGGAGAGACCCAGTACTTC. Protein sequence: CASSPFTGGLGETQYF.

The CDR3: CASSFGDYGYTF. Written as DNA, the CDR3 is TGTGCCAGCAGCTTCGGGGACTATGGCTACACCTTC. This chain links TRBV7-2 with TRBJ1-2; D unresolved. Between the trimmed V and J ends, which lost 3 bases and 3 bases, there was a span of 5 bases. Germline CDR1 and CDR2: SGHTA and FQGNSA. The CDR3 is made up of 12 amino acids.

The count of this clone is one. The J gene is TRBJ1-6, the V gene TRBV9, with D unclear. V lost 3 bases and J 8 bases, leaving 9 bases between the germline ends. The CDR3 runs to 13 residues. CDR1 is SGDLS and CDR2 is YYNGEE in the germline V gene. The CDR3 is CASSARIDSPLHF. The CDR3 DNA is TGTGCCAGCAGCGCTCGAATCGATTCACCCCTCCACTTT.

The genes are TRBV9 and TRBJ1-2, with D maybe TRBD1 (5 bases). CDR1 and CDR2 from the germline V gene are SGDLS and YYNGEE. Deletions cut 2 bases from V and 5 bases from J, with 10 bases between. This CDR3 region has 13 residues. CDR3 sequence reads: CASSVGALYGYTF. CDR3 DNA: TGTGCCAGCAGCGTTGGGGCTTTATATGGCTACACCTTC. Looking up the rest from reference TRBV9 and TRBJ1-2 gives the full variable domain: DSGVTQTPKHLITATGQRVTLRCSPRSGDLSVYWYQQSLDQGLQFLIQYYNGEERAKGNILERFSAQQFPDLHSELNLSSLELGDSALYFCASSVGALYGYTFGSGTRLTVV.

The rearrangement uses TRBV18 and TRBJ1-5; D gene ambiguous. V shed 3 bases and J shed 0 bases, with 9 bases lying between them. The CDR3 extends over 15 amino acids. Germline V CDR1 and CDR2: KGHSH, LQKENI. The CDR3 loop is CASSPLQNSNQPQHF. The CDR3 DNA reads TGTGCCAGCTCACCCTTGCAGAATAGCAATCAGCCCCAGCATTTT.

The chain is built from TRBV5-1 and TRBJ1-2; TRBD1 matches 7 bases. In germline, CDR1 is SGHRS, CDR2 YFSETQ. The CDR3 length is 13 residues. V dropped 4 bases and J dropped 3; count of bases not matched to a gene: 3. This chain's CDR3 is CASSEGQYYGYTF. The CDR3 nucleotides are TGCGCCAGCAGCGAGGGACAGTACTATGGCTACACCTTC.

The rearrangement joins TRBV7-2 to TRBJ1-5, with D maybe TRBD1 (5 bases). Per germline, CDR1 SGHTA and CDR2 FQGNSA. The CDR3 length is 13 residues. The V gene lost 5 bases and the J gene lost 4 bases, with 9 bases spanning the gap. CDR3: CASSSGQNQPQHF. In DNA form, the CDR3 reads TGTGCCAGCAGCAGCGGACAAAATCAGCCCCAGCATTTT.

This chain uses TRBV5-4 with TRBJ2-1, with 8 bases lining up with TRBD1. The CDR3 is made up of 13 amino acids. Germline CDR1 reads SGHNT; CDR2 reads YYREEE (reference sequence). Losses at the gene ends were 4 bases for V and 5 bases for J; bases not matched to a gene: 2. CDR3 loop: CASSTDRDNEQFF. The CDR3, as DNA: TGTGCCAGCAGCACGGACAGGGACAATGAGCAGTTCTTC. The whole variable domain, remainder taken from reference TRBV5-4 and TRBJ2-1, is ETGVTQSPTHLIKTRGQQVTLRCSSQSGHNTVSWYQQALGQGPQFIFQYYREEENGRGNFPPRFSGLQFPNYSSELNVNALELDDSALYLCASSTDRDNEQFFGPGTRLTVL.

This rearrangement joins TRBV7-7 to TRBJ2-5; possibly TRBD1 for D (7 bases). The CDR3 spans 14 residues. V shed 8 bases and J shed 3 bases, with 16 bases lying between them. Germline-derived CDR1 and CDR2 are SSHAT and FNYEAQ (reference sequence). CDR3 amino acids: CASARSRGEETQYF. The CDR3 DNA reads as TGTGCCAGCGCTCGTTCCAGGGGGGAAGAGACCCAGTACTTC.

This chain connects TRBV9 to TRBJ1-2; D ambiguous. The CDR3 spans 13 residues. V was shortened by 2 bases and J by 0 bases, with 5 bases between the two germline ends. Germline loops: CDR1 SGDLS, CDR2 YYNGEE. Written as DNA, the CDR3 is TGTGCCAGCAGCGTGGACCCTAACTATGGCTACACCTTC. It specifies CASSVDPNYGYTF. Drawing the rest from reference TRBV9 and TRBJ1-2, the complete variable domain is DSGVTQTPKHLITATGQRVTLRCSPRSGDLSVYWYQQSLDQGLQFLIQYYNGEERAKGNILERFSAQQFPDLHSELNLSSLELGDSALYFCASSVDPNYGYTFGSGTRLTVV.

This clone has more than one count but fewer than ten. This chain connects TRBV28 to TRBJ1-2, with D hard to call. Trimming pared 6 bases from V and 3 bases from J, leaving 11 bases between. Per germline, CDR1 MDHEN and CDR2 SYDVKM. There are 13 residues in the CDR3. CDR3 coding DNA: TGTGCCAGCAGCCGCCTAGGGTACTATGGCTACACCTTC. Its translation is CASSRLGYYGYTF.

The J gene is TRBJ2-3, the V gene TRBV9; D gene unclear. This CDR3 has 13 amino acids. Germline CDR1 and CDR2: SGDLS and YYNGEE. Trimming took 1 base from V and 6 from J, leaving 9 bases between them. CDR3 region: CASSVSLSDTQYF. The CDR3 DNA reads as TGTGCCAGCAGCGTATCGCTCTCCGATACGCAGTATTTT.